Listed below are T cell receptor beta chains from one sample, sequenced in a study of cytomegalovirus exposure and HLA in healthy donors. TCRdb keeps only in-frame clones here, not all; method: immunoSEQ multiplex PCR. Altogether about 130,000 clones are present, about four fifths being singletons, with the ten largest covering around 0.7%. Sequencing was done on a sample of PBMCs. These receptors originate from a man aged 18 to 30 in good health and CMV-seronegative. CDR3s include the opening cysteine and the closing phenylalanine or tryptophan. The D gene is left open where the match is weak. Expanded clones get a size class; other rows say once, few or many, or leave the size out.

j_gene | len | abundance | v_gene | d_gene | CDR3nt | CDR3aa
TRBJ1-2 | 14 | - | TRBV4-3 | - | TGCGCCAGCAGCCAAGACAGGGAAGAGTGGGGCTACACCTTC | CASSQDREEWGYTF
TRBJ2-3 | 15 | - | TRBV30 | TRBD2 | TGTGCCTGGACAGGTGGGGGGGGTTTTGGGGATACGCAGTATTTT | CAWTGGGGFGDTQYF
TRBJ1-2 | 15 | - | TRBV28 | - | TGTGCCAGCAGCCTGCCCCTGTTGGCTTCTTATGGCTACACCTTC | CASSLPLLASYGYTF
TRBJ1-1 | 16 | - | TRBV5-4 | - | TGTGCCAGCAGCTTGGCAGGGGCGCGAATGATCACTGAAGCTTTCTTT | CASSLAGARMITEAFF
TRBJ1-2 | 12 | - | TRBV30 | - | TGTGCCCGGAGCCCAGTTAACTATGGCTACACCTTC | CARSPVNYGYTF
TRBJ2-5 | 15 | once | TRBV7-2 | - | TGTGCCAGCAGCTTAGTAGGGCGGGTTCGGGAGACCCAGTACTTC | CASSLVGRVRETQYF
TRBJ1-1 | 17 | - | TRBV4-3 | - | TGCGCCAGCAGCCAAGATATAACAGGACATACGAACACTGAAGCTTTCTTT | CASSQDITGHTNTEAFF
TRBJ2-5 | 16 | - | TRBV15 | TRBD2 | TGTGCCACCAGCAGAGATGCTAGCGGGGATAGGGAGACCCAGTACTTC | CATSRDASGDRETQYF
TRBJ1-1 | 14 | - | TRBV18 | - | TGTGCCAGCTCCTTAGAGACAGTGAACACTGAAGCTTTCTTT | CASSLETVNTEAFF
TRBJ2-2 | 14 | few | TRBV7-7 | - | TGTGCCAGCAGCGCCATTAGCGAGACCGGGGAGCTGTTTTTT | CASSAISETGELFF
TRBJ1-3 | 12 | - | TRBV11-3 | TRBD1 | TGTGCCAGCAGCCCAGGGGGGAACACCATATATTTT | CASSPGGNTIYF
TRBJ1-1 | 14 | once | TRBV9 | TRBD1 | TGTGCCAGCAGCGTAGTGGCAGGGGGCACTGAAGCTTTCTTT | CASSVVAGGTEAFF
TRBJ2-7 | 15 | - | TRBV7-2 | TRBD1 | TGTGCCAGCAGCTTTGAGACAGGGGTATTCTACGAGCAGTACTTC | CASSFETGVFYEQYF
TRBJ2-1 | 13 | few | TRBV6-5 | TRBD1 | TGTGCCAGCAGTGAGACAGGGGTCAATGAGCAGTTCTTC | CASSETGVNEQFF
TRBJ1-1 | 16 | - | TRBV27 | - | TGTGCCAGCATGCTAAAGCCCAACACAGAGAACACTGAAGCTTTCTTT | CASMLKPNTENTEAFF
TRBJ1-2 | 17 | - | TRBV4-2 | - | TGTGCCAGCAGCCAAGATTTTTCCGGACGGGGGACTGATGGCTACACCTTC | CASSQDFSGRGTDGYTF
TRBJ1-1 | 17 | few | TRBV7-2 | TRBD1 | TGTGCCAGCAGCCCCAGGGGCAGGGGGCTCTTGAACACTGAAGCTTTCTTT | CASSPRGRGLLNTEAFF